These 16 T cell receptor beta chains originate from one sample sequenced in a study. One entry per CDR3 protein results from TCRdb running MiXCR on the 5' RACE reads. The table includes 10,000 to 15,000 distinct CDR3 sequences, 20% to 30% detected once. Material: naive CD4+ T cells sorted from blood. Specified subset: naive CD4+ T cells, CD4+CD45RA+CD25-. Receptors were obtained from a female donor with breast cancer.

This clonotype was counted many times. The chain uses TRBV5-1 and TRBJ1-1; 9 nucleotides agree with TRBD1. Germline V gene lookup returns CDR1 SGHRS and CDR2 YFSETQ. This CDR3 contains 18 residues. Losses at the gene ends were 0 bases for V and 4 bases for J; bases not matched to a gene: 13. The CDR3 DNA is TGCGCCAGCAGCTTGGGTCCGGGACAGGGTGGGGTTGGCACTGAAGCTTTCTTT. Translated: CASSLGPGQGGVGTEAFF.

V and J are TRBV25-1 and TRBJ2-6; 7 bases line up with TRBD1. The length of the CDR3 is 19 residues. With 3 bases clipped from V and 2 bases from J, the junction kept 13 bases outside the gene matches. Germline loops: CDR1 MGHDK, CDR2 SYGVNS. In nucleotides, the CDR3 is TGTGCCAGCAGTGAGGGCCCCTCCCTAGGGGGCACTGGGGCCAACGTCCTGACTTTC. Translating it yields CASSEGPSLGGTGANVLTF. The entire variable domain, with the rest obtained from reference TRBV25-1 and TRBJ2-6, is as follows: EADIYQTPRYLVIGTGKKITLECSQTMGHDKMYWYQQDPGMELHLIHYSYGVNSTEKGDLSSESTVSRIRTEHFPLTLESARPSHTSQYLCASSEGPSLGGTGANVLTFGAGSRLTVL.

In regard to this clonotype: A much larger clone sits a single nucleotide away, making a read error possible. The chain carries TRBV5-1 and TRBJ2-2; D possibly matches TRBD1 or TRBD2 (5 bases each). This CDR3 has 14 residues. Germline CDR1 SGHRS, CDR2 YFSETQ. The V and J ends lost 9 bases and 2 bases respectively, with 14 bases between them. The CDR3 reads CANRWDHNTGELFF. CDR3 in DNA: TGCGCCAACCGTTGGGACCATAACACCGGGGAGCTGTTTTTT.

This clonotype was detected many times. The V and J genes are TRBV20-1 and TRBJ2-1; 9 bases align to TRBD2. Germline V gene sequence: CDR1 DFQATT, CDR2 SNEGSKA (reference sequence). The CDR3 is 17 amino acids. The trim removed 1 base at V and 2 bases at J, leaving 9 bases unmatched. CDR3 protein: CSARAPPRTSAYNEQFF. The CDR3 DNA follows: TGCAGTGCTAGAGCCCCCCCGAGGACTAGCGCCTACAATGAGCAGTTCTTC.

Remarks on this clonotype: A much larger clonotype is one base distant, so this may be a read error. The chain joins TRBV18 to TRBJ1-1; D ambiguous. This CDR3 has 13 amino acids. V dropped 6 bases and J dropped 1 base, with 9 bases sitting between them. Looked up from germline, CDR1 is KGHSH and CDR2 is LQKENI. DNA of the CDR3: TGTGCCAGCTCCAGAGACGAGAACACTGAAGCTTTCTTT. This codes for CASSRDENTEAFF.

This clonotype has only a few counts. A much larger clone lies one base from this, so it may be a read error. The conserved phenylalanine or tryptophan normally closing the CDR3 is absent here, so this likely arose from a read error. The chain carries TRBV29-1 and TRBJ1-1; D perhaps matches TRBD1 (5 bases). Per germline, CDR1 SQVTM and CDR2 ANQGSEA. This CDR3 is 13 amino acids long. Trimming shortened V by 7 bases and J by 4 bases, and 16 bases separated the two germline ends. The chain's CDR3 is CSATGRRGTEAFL. CDR3 DNA sequence: TGCAGCGCTACCGGACGGAGGGGCACTGAAGCTTTCCTT.

Remarks on this clonotype: This may be a read error, as it is one base from a much larger clone. This chain connects TRBV20-1 to TRBJ2-1; tentative D call: TRBD1 (6 bases). CDR1 is DFQATT and CDR2 is SNEGSKA in the germline V gene (reference sequence). This CDR3 is 11 amino acids long. Trimming removed 5 bases at V and 15 bases at J, with 17 bases between. In DNA, the CDR3 is TGCAGTGCTTGGGACAATTGGTATGGGTTCTTC. It translates to CSAWDNWYGFF.

By share of the sample, this clonotype is medium-sized. The genes are TRBV20-1 and TRBJ1-5; weak D call: TRBD1 (5 bases). V lost 4 bases to trimming and J lost 5 bases, with 12 bases between them. In germline, CDR1 is DFQATT, CDR2 SNEGSKA (reference sequence). The CDR3 runs 13 residues. The CDR3 loop reads CSAITGPDQPQHF. The CDR3, as DNA: TGCAGTGCTATTACAGGCCCAGATCAGCCCCAGCATTTT.

Points on this clonotype: This could be a read error, since a much larger clone is one nucleotide away. The chain combines TRBV20-1 with TRBJ2-1, with a weak D call TRBD2 (5 bases). The ends were cut back, 3 bases at V and 8 bases at J, with 5 bases in the middle. CDR1 DFQATT and CDR2 SNEGSKA come from the germline V gene (reference sequence). CDR3 length: 10 amino acids. Written as DNA, the CDR3 is TGCAGTGCTAGCGGGGATGAGCAGTTCTTC. It yields the protein CSASGDEQFF.

The chain combines TRBV3-1 with TRBJ1-1; D may be TRBD1 (5 bases). The CDR3 covers 14 residues. The V gene's germline CDR1 is LGHDT and CDR2 YNNKEL (reference sequence). Trimming cost V 2 bases and J 4 bases, with 11 bases left between them. CDR3 residues: CASSQHWGVTEAFF. The CDR3 DNA follows: TGTGCCAGCAGCCAACATTGGGGCGTCACTGAAGCTTTCTTT.

This clonotype was seen only a few times. The V call is TRBV9, the J call TRBJ2-1, with 9 bases that match TRBD2. V lost 6 bases to trimming and J lost 5 bases; unmatched junction nucleotides: 9. CDR3 size: 15 residues. CDR1 is SGDLS, CDR2 YYNGEE, per germline. CDR3 residues: CASNPRIAGDNEQFF. In DNA, the CDR3 is TGTGCCAGCAACCCCCGAATAGCGGGAGACAATGAGCAGTTCTTC.

This clonotype has ten or more counts. The rearrangement joins TRBV5-6 to TRBJ2-3, with unresolved D. The CDR3 has 15 amino acids. Germline V gives CDR1 SGHDT, CDR2 YYEEEE. Trimming pared 4 bases from V and 8 bases from J, leaving 20 bases between. The DNA for the CDR3 is TGTGCCAGCAGCCCTTACCACGAGAGGTGGGGTACGCAGTATTTT. Amino acid sequence: CASSPYHERWGTQYF.

In this sample, this clonotype is medium-sized. The chain is built from TRBV9 and TRBJ1-1; 12 nucleotides align to TRBD1. The germline V gene encodes CDR1 SGDLS and CDR2 YYNGEE. V shed 0 bases and J 4 bases; nucleotides not matched to a gene: 19. The CDR3 runs 21 residues. CDR3 DNA: TGTGCCAGCAGCGTAGGTCTCCCTCGGGACAGGGGGCGCCCAGGGAGCACTGAAGCTTTCTTT. Translation gives CASSVGLPRDRGRPGSTEAFF.

The rearrangement links TRBV7-2 to TRBJ1-5, with D unclear. The CDR3 has 13 amino acids. V gave up 0 bases and J gave up 9 bases, with 9 bases separating them. Looked up from germline, CDR1 is SGHTA and CDR2 is FQGNSA. This CDR3 reads CASSLAVTLPQHF. The DNA for the CDR3 is TGTGCCAGCAGCTTAGCCGTGACACTGCCCCAGCATTTT.

This clonotype was counted a single time. A single base separates this from a much larger clone, so it may be a read error. V gene TRBV4-1 combines with J gene TRBJ1-1, with D unclear. CDR1 and CDR2 (germline): MGHRA, YSYEKL. Trimming left V 1 base short and J 6 bases short, with 12 bases between. The CDR3 sequence is 14 residues long. The CDR3 sequence: CASSQAPPLAEAFF. CDR3 nucleotides: TGCGCCAGCAGCCAAGCTCCCCCACTTGCTGAAGCTTTCTTT.

This clonotype ranks as medium-sized. The chain combines TRBV25-1 with TRBJ2-1, with unresolved D. This CDR3 region has 14 residues. Germline V gene lookup returns CDR1 MGHDK and CDR2 SYGVNS. Deletions cut 4 bases from V and 6 bases from J, with 13 bases between. The CDR3, as DNA: TGTGCCAGCAGTGCCGCAGCAGACTTCAATGAGCAGTTCTTC. It is translated as CASSAAADFNEQFF.